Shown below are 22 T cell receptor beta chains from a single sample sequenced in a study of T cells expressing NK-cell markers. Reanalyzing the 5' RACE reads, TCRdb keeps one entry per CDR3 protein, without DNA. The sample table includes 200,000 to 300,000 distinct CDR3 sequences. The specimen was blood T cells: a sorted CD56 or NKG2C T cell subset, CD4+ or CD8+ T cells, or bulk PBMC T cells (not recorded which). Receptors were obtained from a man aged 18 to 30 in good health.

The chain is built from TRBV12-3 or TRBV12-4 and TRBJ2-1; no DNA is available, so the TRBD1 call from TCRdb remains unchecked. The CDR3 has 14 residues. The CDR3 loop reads CASSFGQPYDEQFF.

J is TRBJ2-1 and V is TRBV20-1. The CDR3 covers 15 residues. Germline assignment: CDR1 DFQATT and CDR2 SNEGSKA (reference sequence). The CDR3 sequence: CSATRNAPTYNEQFF.

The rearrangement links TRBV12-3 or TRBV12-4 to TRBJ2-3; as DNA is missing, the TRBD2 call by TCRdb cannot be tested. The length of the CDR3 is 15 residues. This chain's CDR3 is CASSFGGGSGDTQYF.

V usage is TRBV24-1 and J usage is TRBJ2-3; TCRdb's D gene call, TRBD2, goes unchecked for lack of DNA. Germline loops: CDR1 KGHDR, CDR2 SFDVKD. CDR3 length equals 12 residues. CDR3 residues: CATSDGPSPQYF.

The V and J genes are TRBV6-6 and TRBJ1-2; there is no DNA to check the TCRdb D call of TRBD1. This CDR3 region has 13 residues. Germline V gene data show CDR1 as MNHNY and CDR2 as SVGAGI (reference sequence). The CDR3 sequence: CASRRESLYGYTF.

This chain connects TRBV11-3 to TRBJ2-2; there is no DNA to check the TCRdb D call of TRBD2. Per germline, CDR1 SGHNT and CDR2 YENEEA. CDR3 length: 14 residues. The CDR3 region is CASSFSSGFGELFF.

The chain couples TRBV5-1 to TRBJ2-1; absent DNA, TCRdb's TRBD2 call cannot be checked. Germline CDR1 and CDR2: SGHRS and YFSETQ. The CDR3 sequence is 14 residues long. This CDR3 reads CASSPQGLAGNTFF.

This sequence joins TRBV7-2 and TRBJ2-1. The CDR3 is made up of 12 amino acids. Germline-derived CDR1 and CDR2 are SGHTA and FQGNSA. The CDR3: CASRSSGREQFF.

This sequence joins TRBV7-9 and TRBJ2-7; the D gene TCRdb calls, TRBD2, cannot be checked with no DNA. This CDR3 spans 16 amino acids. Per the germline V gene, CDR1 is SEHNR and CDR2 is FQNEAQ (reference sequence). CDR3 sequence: CASSPLGLAGGNEQYF.

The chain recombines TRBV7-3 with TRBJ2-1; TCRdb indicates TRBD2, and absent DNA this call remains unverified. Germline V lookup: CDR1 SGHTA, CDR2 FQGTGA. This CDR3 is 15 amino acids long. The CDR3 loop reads CASSTAGTRFNEQFF.

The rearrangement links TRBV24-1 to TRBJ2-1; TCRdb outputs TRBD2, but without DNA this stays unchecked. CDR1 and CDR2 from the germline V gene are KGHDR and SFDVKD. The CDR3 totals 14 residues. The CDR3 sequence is CATSDLQGPNEQFF.

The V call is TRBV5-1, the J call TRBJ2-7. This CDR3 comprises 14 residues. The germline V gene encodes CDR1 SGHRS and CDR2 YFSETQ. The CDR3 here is CASSPTEGLSEQYF.

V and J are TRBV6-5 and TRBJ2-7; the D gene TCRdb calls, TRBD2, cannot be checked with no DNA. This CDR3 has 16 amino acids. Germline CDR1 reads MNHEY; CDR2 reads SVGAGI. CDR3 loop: CASRQGTSGRTYEQYF.

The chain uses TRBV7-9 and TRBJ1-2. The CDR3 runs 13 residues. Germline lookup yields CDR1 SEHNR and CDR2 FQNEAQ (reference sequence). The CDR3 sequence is CASSEGSAGGYTF.

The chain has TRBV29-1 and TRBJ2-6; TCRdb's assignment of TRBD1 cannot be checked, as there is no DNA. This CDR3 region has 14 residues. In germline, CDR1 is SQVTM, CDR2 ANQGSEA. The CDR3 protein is CSVDPGAGANVLTF.

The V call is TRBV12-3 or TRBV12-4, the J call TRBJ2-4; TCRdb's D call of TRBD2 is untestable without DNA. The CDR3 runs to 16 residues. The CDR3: CASSLGGSGAKNIQYF.

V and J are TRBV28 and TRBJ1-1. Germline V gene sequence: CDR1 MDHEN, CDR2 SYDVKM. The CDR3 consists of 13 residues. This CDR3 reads CASFPLTNTEAFF.

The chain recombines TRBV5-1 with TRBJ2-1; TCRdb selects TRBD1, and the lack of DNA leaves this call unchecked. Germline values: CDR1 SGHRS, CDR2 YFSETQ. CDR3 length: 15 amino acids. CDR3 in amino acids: CASSTGQGNGEEQFF.

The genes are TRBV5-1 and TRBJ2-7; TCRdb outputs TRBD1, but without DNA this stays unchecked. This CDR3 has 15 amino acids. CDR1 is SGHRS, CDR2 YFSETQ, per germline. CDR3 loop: CASSPRTGASYEQYF.

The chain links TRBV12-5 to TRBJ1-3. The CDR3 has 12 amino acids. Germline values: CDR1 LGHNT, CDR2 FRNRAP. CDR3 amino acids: CASGRGEDTIYF.

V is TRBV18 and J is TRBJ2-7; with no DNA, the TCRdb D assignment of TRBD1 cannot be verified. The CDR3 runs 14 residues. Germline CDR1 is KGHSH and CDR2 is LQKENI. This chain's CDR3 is CASSLQTGDYEQYF.

The CDR3 loop is CASSVTGLAGGVQFF. The chain couples TRBV12-3 or TRBV12-4 to TRBJ2-1; checking the TCRdb D call of TRBD2 is not possible without DNA. The CDR3 sequence is 15 residues long.